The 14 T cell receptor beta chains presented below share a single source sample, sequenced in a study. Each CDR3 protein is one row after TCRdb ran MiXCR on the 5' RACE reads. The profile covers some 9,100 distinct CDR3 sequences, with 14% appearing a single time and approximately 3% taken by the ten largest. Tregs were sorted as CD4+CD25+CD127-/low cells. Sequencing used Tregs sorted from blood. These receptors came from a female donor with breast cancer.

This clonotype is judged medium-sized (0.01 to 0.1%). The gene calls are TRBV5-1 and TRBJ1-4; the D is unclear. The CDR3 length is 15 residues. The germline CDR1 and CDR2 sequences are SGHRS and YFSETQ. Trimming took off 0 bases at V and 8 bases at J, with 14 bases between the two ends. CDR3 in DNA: TGCGCCAGCAGCTTGGTGGCTGGGTTTGGGGAAAAACTGTTTTTT. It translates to CASSLVAGFGEKLFF.

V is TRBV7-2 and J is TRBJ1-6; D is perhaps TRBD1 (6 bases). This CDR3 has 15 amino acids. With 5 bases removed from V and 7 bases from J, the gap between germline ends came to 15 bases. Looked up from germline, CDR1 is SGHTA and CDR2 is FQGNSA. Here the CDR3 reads CASSKPGGGNSPLHF. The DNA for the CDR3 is TGTGCCAGCAGCAAACCGGGCGGGGGCAATTCACCCCTCCACTTT. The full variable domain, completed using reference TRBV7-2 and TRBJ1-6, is GAGVSQSPSNKVTEKGKDVELRCDPISGHTALYWYRQSLGQGLEFLIYFQGNSAPDKSGLPSDRFSAERTGGSVSTLTIQRTQQEDSAVYLCASSKPGGGNSPLHFGNGTRLTVT.

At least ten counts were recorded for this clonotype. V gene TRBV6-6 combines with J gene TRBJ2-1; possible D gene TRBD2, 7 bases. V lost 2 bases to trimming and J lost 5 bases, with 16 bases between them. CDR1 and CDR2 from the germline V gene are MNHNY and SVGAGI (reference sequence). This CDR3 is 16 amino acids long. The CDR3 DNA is TGTGCCAGCAGTTACAGGCAGGGAGGGGGGGACAATGAGCAGTTCTTC. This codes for CASSYRQGGGDNEQFF.

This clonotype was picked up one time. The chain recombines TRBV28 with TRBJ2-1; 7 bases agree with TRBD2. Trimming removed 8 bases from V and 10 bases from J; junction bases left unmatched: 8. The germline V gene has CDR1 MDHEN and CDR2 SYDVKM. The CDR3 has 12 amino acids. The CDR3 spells CASGGVSYEQFF. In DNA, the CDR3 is TGTGCCAGCGGGGGGGTCTCATACGAGCAGTTCTTC.

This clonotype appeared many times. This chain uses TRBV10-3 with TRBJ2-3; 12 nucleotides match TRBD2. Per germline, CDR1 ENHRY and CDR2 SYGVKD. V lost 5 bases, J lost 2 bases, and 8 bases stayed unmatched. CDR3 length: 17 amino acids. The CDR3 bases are TGTGCCATCAGTAGGGAACTAGCGGGAGGAGTCACAGATACGCAGTATTTT. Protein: CAISRELAGGVTDTQYF.

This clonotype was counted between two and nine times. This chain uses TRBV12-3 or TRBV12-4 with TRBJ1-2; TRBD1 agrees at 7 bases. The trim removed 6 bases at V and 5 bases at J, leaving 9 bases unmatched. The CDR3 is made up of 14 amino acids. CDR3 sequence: CASSHSGGKYGYTF. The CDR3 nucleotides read TGTGCCAGCAGCCATTCAGGGGGGAAGTATGGCTACACCTTC.

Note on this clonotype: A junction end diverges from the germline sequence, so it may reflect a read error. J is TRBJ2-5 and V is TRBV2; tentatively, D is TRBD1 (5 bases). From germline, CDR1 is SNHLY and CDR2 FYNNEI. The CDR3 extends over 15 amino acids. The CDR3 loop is CASGELAAGQETQYF. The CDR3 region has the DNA TGTGCCAGCGGTGAACTGGCGGCAGGGCAAGAGACCCAGTACTTC.

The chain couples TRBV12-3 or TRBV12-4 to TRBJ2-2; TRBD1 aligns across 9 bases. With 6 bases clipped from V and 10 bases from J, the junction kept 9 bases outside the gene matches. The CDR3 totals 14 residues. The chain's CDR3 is CASRDRGNTKELFF. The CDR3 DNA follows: TGTGCCAGCAGGGACAGGGGTAACACCAAGGAGCTGTTTTTT.

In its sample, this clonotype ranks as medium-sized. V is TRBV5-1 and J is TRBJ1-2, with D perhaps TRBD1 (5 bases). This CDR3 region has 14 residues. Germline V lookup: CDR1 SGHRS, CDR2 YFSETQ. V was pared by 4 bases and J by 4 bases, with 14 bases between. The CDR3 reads CASSDDGTGYGYTF. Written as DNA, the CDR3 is TGCGCCAGCAGCGACGACGGGACCGGCTATGGCTACACCTTC. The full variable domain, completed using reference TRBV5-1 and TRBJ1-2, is KAGVTQTPRYLIKTRGQQVTLSCSPISGHRSVSWYQQTPGQGLQFLFEYFSETQRNKGNFPGRFSGRQFSNSRSEMNVSTLELGDSALYLCASSDDGTGYGYTFGSGTRLTVV.

The CDR3 DNA reads as TGTGCCAGCAGCTTAGTCCCAGTTTCTGGAAACACCATATATTTT. Translating it yields CASSLVPVSGNTIYF. The chain employs TRBV7-2 and TRBJ1-3; D is uncertain. The CDR3 has 15 amino acids. V lost 1 base to trimming and J lost 1 base, with 8 bases between them. Germline assignment: CDR1 SGHTA and CDR2 FQGNSA.

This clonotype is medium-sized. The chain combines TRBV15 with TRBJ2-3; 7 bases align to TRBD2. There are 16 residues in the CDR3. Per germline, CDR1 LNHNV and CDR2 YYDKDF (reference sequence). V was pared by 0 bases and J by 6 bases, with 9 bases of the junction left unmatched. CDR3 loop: CATSRDRGLSSDTQYF. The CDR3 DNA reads TGTGCCACCAGCAGAGATCGGGGACTATCCTCGGATACGCAGTATTTT.

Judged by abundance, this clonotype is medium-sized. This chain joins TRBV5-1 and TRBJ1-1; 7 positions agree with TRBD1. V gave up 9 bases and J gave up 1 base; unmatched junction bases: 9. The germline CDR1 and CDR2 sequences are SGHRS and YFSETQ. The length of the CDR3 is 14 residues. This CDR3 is CATHRGVENTEAFF. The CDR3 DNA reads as TGCGCCACCCACAGGGGAGTAGAGAACACTGAAGCTTTCTTT.

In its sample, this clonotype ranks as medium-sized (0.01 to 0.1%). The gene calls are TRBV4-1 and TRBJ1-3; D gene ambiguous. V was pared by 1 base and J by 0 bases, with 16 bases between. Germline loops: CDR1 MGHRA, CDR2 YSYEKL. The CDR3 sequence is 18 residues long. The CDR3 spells CASSQGGRGRSSGNTIYF. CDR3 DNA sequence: TGCGCCAGCAGCCAAGGGGGTCGCGGGCGTAGCTCTGGAAACACCATATATTTT.

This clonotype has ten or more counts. CDR3 loop: CASSFLSDGQETQYF. Here the CDR3 DNA reads TGTGCCAGCAGCTTCCTATCCGACGGACAAGAGACCCAGTACTTC. This rearrangement joins TRBV12-3 or TRBV12-4 to TRBJ2-5; D gene unclear. The CDR3 runs to 15 residues. The V end was cut by 6 bases, the J end by 2 bases, with 16 bases between.